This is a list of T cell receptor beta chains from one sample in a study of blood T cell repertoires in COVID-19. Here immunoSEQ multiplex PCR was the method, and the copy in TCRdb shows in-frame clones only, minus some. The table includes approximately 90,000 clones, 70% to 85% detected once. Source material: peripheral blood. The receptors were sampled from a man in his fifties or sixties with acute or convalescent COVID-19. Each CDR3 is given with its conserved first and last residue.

CATSREGGYEQYF | TRBV15
CASSQGTKRDPQYF | TRBV4-2
CASNRGLHPADTQYF | TRBV2
CASSLISGGAQETQYF | TRBV27
CASTLSGTGAHQETQYF | TRBV9
CASSLLKNEQFF | TRBV7-9
CASSIGTGDRQSSYNEQFF | TRBV18
CASSVGAGREKTQYF | TRBV9
CASSLTVGSGGTNEKLFF | TRBV7-2
CASSLGVPSGAYNEQFF | TRBV11-2
CASSQAGGSGYGYTF | TRBV5-1
CASSSQTGVTQPQHF | TRBV7-8
CASSYASGAADTQYF | TRBV7-9
CASSLQGSSGANVLTF | TRBV5-1
CASSSWTAGNTIYF | TRBV6-6
CASSPPNRVFGEQFF | TRBV18
CASSPGGGVEETQYF | TRBV9
CASSERGQQAFF | TRBV2
CASSQMAGGNTIYF | TRBV3-1/TRBV3-2
CASKGGGRSGELFF | TRBV28
CASRGVETQYF | TRBV28
CASSLASEGLHNEQFF | TRBV11-3
CASSKTGPSGANVLTF | TRBV2
CASREGGGRQETQYF | TRBV19
CASSTTRGNQPQHF | TRBV19
CASSEVGRGTGELFF | TRBV2
CASSDSRPARERDRNTGELFF | TRBV2
CASSRSVGDTQYF | TRBV5-1
CASSPSLPAGGTDTQYF | TRBV28
CATSRDSGEQFF | TRBV15
CASSSRRPGQGANEQFF | TRBV7-2
CASSLADGNMNTEAFF | TRBV5-1
CASSFGQNEQYF | TRBV12-3/TRBV12-4
CASSLSSYREKLHF | TRBV5-6
CASSSRTGGNTIYF | TRBV19
CASSYAGANQPQHF | TRBV6-2/TRBV6-3
CASSLVARGSTETQYF | TRBV7-9
CASSVQGARETQYF | TRBV9
CASSRVFAGELFF | TRBV28
CASSLEPVGGLSPLHF | TRBV7-2
CAIRDRANTGELFF | TRBV10-3
CASSQGEKHPAQFF | TRBV4-1